Shown below are 9 T cell receptor beta chains from a single sample sequenced in a study of T cell responses to AZD1222 COVID-19 vaccine. Some clones are missing from TCRdb's copy, which holds only in-frame ones; the method was immunoSEQ multiplex PCR. The sample lists 100,000 to 150,000 clones, 90% occurring once. The specimen was peripheral blood, collected on day 0 of MenACWY control vaccination. These receptors were obtained from an adult in good health.

CDR3 sequence reads: CATSDPGTEATGELFF. CDR3 sequence (DNA): TGTGCCACCAGTGACCCCGGGACAGAGGCTACCGGGGAGCTGTTTTTT. The gene calls are TRBV24-1 and TRBJ2-2, with 7 bases aligning to TRBD1. Per germline, CDR1 KGHDR and CDR2 SFDVKD. The CDR3 spans 16 residues. V dropped 4 bases and J dropped 5; count of bases not matched to a gene: 9.

The CDR3 nucleotides read TGTGCCAGCTCACCGTTACCAGGGGGCGACAACAATGAGCAGTTCTTC. It encodes CASSPLPGGDNNEQFF. J is TRBJ2-1 and V is TRBV18; 8 nucleotides line up with TRBD1. V lost 3 bases, J lost 5 bases, and 9 bases stayed unmatched. The CDR3 covers 16 residues. CDR1 and CDR2 (germline): KGHSH, LQKENI.

CDR3 residues: CATSRERASNNEQFF. The CDR3 DNA sequence: TGTGCCACCAGCAGAGAAAGGGCTTCGAACAATGAGCAGTTCTTC. This rearrangement joins TRBV15 to TRBJ2-1; D gene uncertain. Germline-derived CDR1 and CDR2 are LNHNV and YYDKDF (reference sequence). The CDR3 contains 15 residues. V lost 0 bases and J lost 5, with 11 bases in between.

In this sample, this clone turned up once. The chain links TRBV6-2 or TRBV6-3 to TRBJ1-1; D is unclear. The germline V and J ends were trimmed by 2 bases and 4 bases, with 5 bases remaining between them. This CDR3 region has 12 residues. From germline, CDR1 is MNHEY and CDR2 SVGEGT. This CDR3 reads CASSYVGTEAFF. As DNA, the CDR3 is TGTGCCAGCAGTTACGTGGGCACTGAAGCTTTCTTT.

This chain links TRBV13 with TRBJ1-6; the match to TRBD1 covers 8 bases. Germline CDR1 PRHDT, CDR2 FYEKMQ (reference sequence). This CDR3 has 15 residues. V shed 0 bases, J shed 9 bases, and the junction held 4 bases outside the gene matches. CDR3 amino acids: CASSLGRGHGSPLHF. The CDR3 DNA reads TGTGCCAGCAGCTTAGGCAGGGGGCACGGTTCACCCCTCCACTTT.

The chain couples TRBV29-1 to TRBJ2-3; 11 bases are shared with TRBD2. CDR1 and CDR2 (germline): SQVTM, ANQGSEA. The CDR3 loop spans 18 amino acids. The ends lost 7 bases at V and 5 bases at J; junction bases unmatched: 20. CDR3 residues: CSANRGRLAGLRGDTQYF. As DNA, the CDR3 is TGCAGCGCAAACAGGGGGCGACTAGCGGGATTACGGGGAGATACGCAGTATTTT.

V gene TRBV3-1 (or the pseudogene TRBV3-2) combines with J gene TRBJ2-2; D perhaps matches TRBD1 (6 bases). The germline V and J ends were trimmed by 0 bases and 6 bases, with 14 bases remaining between them. The CDR3 is 16 amino acids. The germline V gene encodes CDR1 LGHDT and CDR2 YNNKEL (reference sequence). The CDR3 reads CASSQDPWTEPGELFF. CDR3 DNA sequence: TGTGCCAGCAGCCAAGATCCCTGGACAGAGCCCGGGGAGCTGTTTTTT.

The J gene is TRBJ1-5, the V gene TRBV30; TRBD1 matches 10 bases. V gave up 3 bases and J gave up 6 bases; unmatched junction bases: 11. The CDR3 extends over 16 amino acids. Germline CDR1 is GTSNPN and CDR2 is SVGIG (reference sequence). CDR3 sequence: CAWSVRDRGNGQPQHF. CDR3 DNA: TGTGCCTGGAGCGTCCGGGACAGGGGTAATGGTCAGCCCCAGCATTTT.

The rearrangement uses TRBV28 and TRBJ2-6; D unresolved. The germline gives CDR1 MDHEN, CDR2 SYDVKM. This CDR3 region has 18 residues. Trimming removed 6 bases at V and 0 bases at J, with 18 bases between. This CDR3 reads CASRTPGSRVSGANVLTF. CDR3 in DNA: TGTGCCAGCAGGACCCCGGGTAGCAGAGTCTCTGGGGCCAACGTCCTGACTTTC.